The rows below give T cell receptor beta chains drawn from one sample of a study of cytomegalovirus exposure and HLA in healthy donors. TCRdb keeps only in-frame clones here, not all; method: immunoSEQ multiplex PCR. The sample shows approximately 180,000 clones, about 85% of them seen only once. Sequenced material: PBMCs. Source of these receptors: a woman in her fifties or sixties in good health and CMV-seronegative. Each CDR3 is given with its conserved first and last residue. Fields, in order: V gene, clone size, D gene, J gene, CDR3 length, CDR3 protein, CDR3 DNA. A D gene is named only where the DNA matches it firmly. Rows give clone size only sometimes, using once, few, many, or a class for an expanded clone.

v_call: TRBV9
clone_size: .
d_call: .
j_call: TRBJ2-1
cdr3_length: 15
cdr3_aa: CASSVLGDSYNEQFF
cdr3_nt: TGTGCCAGCAGCGTACTTGGAGACTCCTACAATGAGCAGTTCTTC

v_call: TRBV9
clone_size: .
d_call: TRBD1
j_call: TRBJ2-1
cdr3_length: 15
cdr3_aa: CASSTGTGTYNEQFF
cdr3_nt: TGTGCCAGCAGCACAGGGACAGGGACTTACAATGAGCAGTTCTTC

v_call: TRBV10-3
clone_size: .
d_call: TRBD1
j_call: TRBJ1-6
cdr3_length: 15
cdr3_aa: CADYGAGQVTSPLHF
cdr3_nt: TGTGCCGACTATGGAGCAGGACAGGTCACTTCACCCCTCCACTTT

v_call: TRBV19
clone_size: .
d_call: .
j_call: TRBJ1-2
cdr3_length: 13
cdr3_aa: CASRTRAGYGYTF
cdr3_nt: TGTGCCAGTAGGACCCGGGCGGGCTATGGCTACACCTTC

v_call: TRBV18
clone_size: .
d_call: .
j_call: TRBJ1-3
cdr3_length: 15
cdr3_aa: CASSPLDSSGNTIYF
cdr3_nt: TGTGCCAGCTCACCACTGGACAGTTCTGGAAACACCATATATTTT

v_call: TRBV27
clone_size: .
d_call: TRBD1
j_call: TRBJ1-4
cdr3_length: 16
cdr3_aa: CASSSPGTGDTEKLFF
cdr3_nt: TGTGCCAGCAGTTCTCCCGGGACAGGGGATACTGAAAAACTGTTTTTT

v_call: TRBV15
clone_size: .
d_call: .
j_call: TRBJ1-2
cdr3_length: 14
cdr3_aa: CATSRDRRGGGYTF
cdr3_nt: TGTGCCACCAGCAGAGATCGGCGGGGGGGAGGCTACACCTTC

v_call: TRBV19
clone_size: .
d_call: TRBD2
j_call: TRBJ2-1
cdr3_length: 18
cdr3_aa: CASTPGTSGGTHPGEQFF
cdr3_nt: TGTGCCAGTACCCCTGGGACTAGCGGGGGGACCCACCCCGGTGAGCAGTTCTTC

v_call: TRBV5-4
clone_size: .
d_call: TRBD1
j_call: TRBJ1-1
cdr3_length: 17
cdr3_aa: CASRPPGQGLMNTEAFF
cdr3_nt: TGTGCCAGCAGGCCCCCGGGACAGGGATTGATGAACACTGAAGCTTTCTTT

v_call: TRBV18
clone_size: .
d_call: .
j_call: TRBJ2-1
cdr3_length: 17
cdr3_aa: CASSPSFTGNPYNEQFF
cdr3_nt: TGTGCCAGCTCACCTTCATTTACAGGCAACCCCTACAATGAGCAGTTCTTC

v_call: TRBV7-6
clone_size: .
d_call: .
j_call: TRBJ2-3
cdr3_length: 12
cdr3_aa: CASSLGADTQYF
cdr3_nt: TGTGCCAGCAGCCTCGGGGCAGATACGCAGTATTTT

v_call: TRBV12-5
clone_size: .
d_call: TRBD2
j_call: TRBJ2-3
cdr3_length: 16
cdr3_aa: CASGLGLAGGPDTQYF
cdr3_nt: TGTGCTAGTGGTTTGGGACTAGCGGGAGGGCCAGATACGCAGTATTTT

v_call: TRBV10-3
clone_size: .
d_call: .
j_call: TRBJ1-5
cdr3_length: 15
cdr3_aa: CAIRPSTGANQPQHF
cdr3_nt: TGTGCCATCAGACCCTCAACAGGTGCAAATCAGCCCCAGCATTTT

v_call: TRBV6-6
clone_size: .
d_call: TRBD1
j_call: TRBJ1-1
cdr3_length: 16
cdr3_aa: CASSYSLTGWNTEAFF
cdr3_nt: TGTGCCAGCAGTTACTCCCTGACAGGGTGGAACACTGAAGCTTTCTTT

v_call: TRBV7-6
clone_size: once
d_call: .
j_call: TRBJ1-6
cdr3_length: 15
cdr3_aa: CASSNIGSYNSPLHF
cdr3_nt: TGTGCCAGCAGTAATATCGGCTCCTATAATTCACCCCTCCACTTT

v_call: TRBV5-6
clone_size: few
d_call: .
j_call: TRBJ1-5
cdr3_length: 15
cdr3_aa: CASSLGVNAGQPQHF
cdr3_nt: TGTGCCAGCAGCTTGGGTGTTAACGCAGGTCAGCCCCAGCATTTT

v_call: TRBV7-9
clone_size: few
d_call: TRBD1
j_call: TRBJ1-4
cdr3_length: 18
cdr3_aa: CASSASSRGQGTNEKLFF
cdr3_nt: TGTGCCAGCAGCGCTAGCTCCAGGGGACAGGGCACTAATGAAAAACTGTTTTTT

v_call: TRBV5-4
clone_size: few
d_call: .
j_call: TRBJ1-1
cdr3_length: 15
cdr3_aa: CASSEGQFGNTEAFF
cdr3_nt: TGTGCCAGCAGCGAGGGACAATTCGGGAACACTGAAGCTTTCTTT

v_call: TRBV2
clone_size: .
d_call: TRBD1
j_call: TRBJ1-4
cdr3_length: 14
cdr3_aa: CASLTGGLREKLFF
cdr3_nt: TGTGCCAGTCTTACAGGGGGCCTAAGGGAAAAACTGTTTTTT

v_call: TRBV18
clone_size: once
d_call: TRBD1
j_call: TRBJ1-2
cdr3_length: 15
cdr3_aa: CASSPPRTGGSGYTF
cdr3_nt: TGTGCCAGCTCACCACCTCGGACAGGGGGGTCTGGCTACACCTTC

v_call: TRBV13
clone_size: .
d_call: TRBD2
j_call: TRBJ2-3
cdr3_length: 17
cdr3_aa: CASSLAATSTRTDTQYF
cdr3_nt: TGTGCCAGCAGCTTAGCCGCGACTAGCACCCGCACAGATACGCAGTATTTT

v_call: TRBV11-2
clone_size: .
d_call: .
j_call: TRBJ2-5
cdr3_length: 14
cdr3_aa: CASSSARIGETQYF
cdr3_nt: TGTGCCAGCAGCTCAGCCAGGATCGGTGAGACCCAGTACTTC

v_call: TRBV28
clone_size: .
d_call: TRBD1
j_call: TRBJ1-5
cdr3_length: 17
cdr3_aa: CASSPWTGRGSNQPQHF
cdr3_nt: TGTGCCAGCAGTCCTTGGACAGGACGGGGTAGCAATCAGCCCCAGCATTTT

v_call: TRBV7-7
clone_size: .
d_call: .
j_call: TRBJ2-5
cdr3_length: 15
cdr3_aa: CASSLYGSPGGTQYF
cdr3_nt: TGTGCTAGCAGCTTATACGGCAGCCCCGGAGGGACCCAGTACTTC

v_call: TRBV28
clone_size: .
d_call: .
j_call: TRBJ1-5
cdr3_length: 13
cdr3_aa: CASKSEVREPQHF
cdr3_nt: TGTGCCAGCAAGTCCGAGGTACGAGAGCCCCAGCATTTT

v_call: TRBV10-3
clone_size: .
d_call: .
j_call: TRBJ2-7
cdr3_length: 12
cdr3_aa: CAIAADSYEQYF
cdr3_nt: TGTGCCATCGCTGCAGACTCCTACGAGCAGTACTTC

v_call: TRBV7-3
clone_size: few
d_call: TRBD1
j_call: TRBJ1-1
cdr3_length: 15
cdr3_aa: CASSLAGGPNTEAFF
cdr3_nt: TGTGCCAGCAGCTTAGCAGGGGGACCGAACACTGAAGCTTTCTTT

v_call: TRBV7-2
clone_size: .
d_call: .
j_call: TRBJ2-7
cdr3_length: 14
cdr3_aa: CASSLGHSSYEQYF
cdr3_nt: TGTGCCAGCAGCTTAGGACACAGCTCCTACGAGCAGTACTTC

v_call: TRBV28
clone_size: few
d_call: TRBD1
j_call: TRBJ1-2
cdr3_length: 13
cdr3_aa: CASRAGGLYGYTF
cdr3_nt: TGTGCCAGCAGAGCAGGGGGCCTTTATGGCTACACCTTC

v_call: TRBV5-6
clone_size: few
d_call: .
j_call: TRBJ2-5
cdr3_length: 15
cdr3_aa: CASSSGLWAQETQYF
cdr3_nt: TGTGCCAGCAGCTCCGGACTGTGGGCCCAAGAGACCCAGTACTTC

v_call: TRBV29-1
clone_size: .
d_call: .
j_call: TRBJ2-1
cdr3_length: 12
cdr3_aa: CSGLGLLNEQFF
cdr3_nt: TGCAGCGGCTTAGGACTGTTAAATGAGCAGTTCTTC

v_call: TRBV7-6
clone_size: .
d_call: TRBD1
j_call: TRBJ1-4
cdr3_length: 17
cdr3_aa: CASSDRDRGLLNEKLFF
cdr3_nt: TGTGCCAGCAGCGACCGGGACAGGGGGCTCCTTAATGAAAAACTGTTTTTT

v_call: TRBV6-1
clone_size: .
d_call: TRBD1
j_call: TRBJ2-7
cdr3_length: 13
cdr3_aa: CASNVGDRDEQYF
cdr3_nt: TGTGCCAGCAACGTCGGGGACAGGGACGAGCAGTACTTC

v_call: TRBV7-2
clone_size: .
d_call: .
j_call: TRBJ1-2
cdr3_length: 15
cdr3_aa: CASSLASAGPGGYTF
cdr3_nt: TGTGCCAGCAGCTTAGCATCCGCGGGGCCGGGCGGCTACACCTTC

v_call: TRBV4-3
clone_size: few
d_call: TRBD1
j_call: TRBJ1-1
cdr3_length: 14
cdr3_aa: CASSPGTANTEAFF
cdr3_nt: TGCGCCAGCAGCCCCGGGACAGCCAACACTGAAGCTTTCTTT

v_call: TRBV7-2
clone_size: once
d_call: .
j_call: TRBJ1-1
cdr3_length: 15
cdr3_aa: CASSLRPWDKREAFF
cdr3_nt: TGTGCCAGCAGCTTAAGGCCTTGGGACAAGCGAGAAGCTTTCTTT

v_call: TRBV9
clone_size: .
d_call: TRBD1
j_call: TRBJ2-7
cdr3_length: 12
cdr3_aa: CASRDRVYEQYF
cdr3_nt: TGTGCCAGCCGGGACAGGGTCTACGAGCAGTACTTC

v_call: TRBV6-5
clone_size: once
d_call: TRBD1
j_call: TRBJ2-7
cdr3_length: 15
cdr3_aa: CASMGAGTGAYEQYF
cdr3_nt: TGTGCCAGCATGGGTGCCGGGACAGGGGCATACGAGCAGTACTTC

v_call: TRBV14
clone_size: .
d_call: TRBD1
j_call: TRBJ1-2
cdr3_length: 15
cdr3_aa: CASSRIQGASDGYTF
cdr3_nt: TGTGCCAGCAGCCGGATCCAGGGGGCCTCTGATGGCTACACCTTC

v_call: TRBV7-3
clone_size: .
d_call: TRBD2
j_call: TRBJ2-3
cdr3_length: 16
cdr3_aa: CASSPRLAGGTDTQYF
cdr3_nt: TGTGCCAGCAGCCCAAGACTAGCGGGGGGAACAGATACGCAGTATTTT